Included here is one T cell receptor beta chain sequence, with context. The antigen is unknown. This record belongs to a study of cytomegalovirus exposure and HLA in healthy donors. Study-level results: In a later analysis, at a false discovery rate of 0.05, about 16,000 TCR beta sequences matched HLA alleles. A later analysis showed HLA-associated TCR beta chains outstripping equally common others in clonal expansion.

In the PCR, 60 Vbeta and 13 Jbeta primers were used. Source study methods: In a later analysis, around 11 million of 75 million to 85 million unique beta chains occurred in at least two donors. Some clones are missing from TCRdb's copy, which holds only in-frame ones; the method was immunoSEQ multiplex PCR. D and trimming come from the DNA, and the V and J calls and clone size come from that table. The sample holds 200,000 or so clones. The sample taken for sequencing was PBMCs. This clonotype was obtained from a girl aged 2-10 years in good health and CMV-seropositive.

CDR3 sequence: CASSAGADEQFF. The CDR3 nucleotides read TGTGCCAGCAGCGCTGGTGCGGATGAGCAGTTCTTC. The chain is built from TRBV9 and TRBJ2-1; D remains unclear. CDR1 is SGDLS and CDR2 is YYNGEE in the germline V gene. There are 12 residues in the CDR3. V dropped 3 bases and J dropped 8 bases, with 9 bases sitting between them. The full variable domain, rest sourced from reference TRBV9 and TRBJ2-1, is DSGVTQTPKHLITATGQRVTLRCSPRSGDLSVYWYQQSLDQGLQFLIQYYNGEERAKGNILERFSAQQFPDLHSELNLSSLELGDSALYFCASSAGADEQFFGPGTRLTVL.